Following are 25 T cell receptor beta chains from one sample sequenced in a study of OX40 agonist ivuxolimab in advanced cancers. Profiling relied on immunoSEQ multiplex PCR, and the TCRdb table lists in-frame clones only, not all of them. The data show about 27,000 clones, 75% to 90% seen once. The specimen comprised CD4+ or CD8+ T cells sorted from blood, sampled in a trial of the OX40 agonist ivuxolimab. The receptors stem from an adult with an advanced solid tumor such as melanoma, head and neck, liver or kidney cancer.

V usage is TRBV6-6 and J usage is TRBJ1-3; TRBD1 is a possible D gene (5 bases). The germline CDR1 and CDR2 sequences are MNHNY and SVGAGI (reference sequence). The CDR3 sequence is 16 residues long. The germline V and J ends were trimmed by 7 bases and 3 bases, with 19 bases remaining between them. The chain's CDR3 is CASTYLWGESGNTIYF. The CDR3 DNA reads TGTGCCAGCACGTATCTGTGGGGCGAGAGTGGAAACACCATATATTTT.

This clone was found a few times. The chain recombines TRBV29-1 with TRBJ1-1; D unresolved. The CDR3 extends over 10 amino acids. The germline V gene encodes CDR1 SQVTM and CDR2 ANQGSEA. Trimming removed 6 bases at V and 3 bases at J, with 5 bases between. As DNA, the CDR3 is TGCAGCGTCCGGGACACTGAAGCTTTCTTT. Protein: CSVRDTEAFF.

CDR3 in amino acids: CASSEVLGGDDTQYF. In nucleotides, the CDR3 is TGTGCCAGCAGTGAAGTTTTGGGGGGCGACGATACGCAGTATTTT. This chain joins TRBV6-1 and TRBJ2-3; D is possibly TRBD1 or TRBD2 (6 bases each). V dropped 1 base and J dropped 6 bases, with 14 bases sitting between them. This CDR3 contains 15 residues. Germline V gives CDR1 MNHNS, CDR2 SASEGT.

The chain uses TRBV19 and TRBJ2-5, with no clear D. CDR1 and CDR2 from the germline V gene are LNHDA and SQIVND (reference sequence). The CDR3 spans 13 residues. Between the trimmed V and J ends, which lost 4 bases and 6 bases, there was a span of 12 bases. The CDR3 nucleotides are TGTGCCAGTAGTACGTACGGCATGCAGACCCAGTACTTC. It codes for CASSTYGMQTQYF. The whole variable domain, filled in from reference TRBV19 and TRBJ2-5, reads DGGITQSPKYLFRKEGQNVTLSCEQNLNHDAMYWYRQDPGQGLRLIYYSQIVNDFQKGDIAEGYSVSREKKESFPLTVTSAQKNPTAFYLCASSTYGMQTQYFGPGTRLLVL.

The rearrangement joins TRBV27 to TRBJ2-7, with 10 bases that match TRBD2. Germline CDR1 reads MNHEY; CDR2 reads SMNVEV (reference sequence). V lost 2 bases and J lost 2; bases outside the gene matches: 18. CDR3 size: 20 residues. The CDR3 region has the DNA TGTGCCAGCAGTTTACCATCCCGGGGTAGCGGGGGGCCAGGGGCCTACGAGCAGTACTTC. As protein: CASSLPSRGSGGPGAYEQYF.

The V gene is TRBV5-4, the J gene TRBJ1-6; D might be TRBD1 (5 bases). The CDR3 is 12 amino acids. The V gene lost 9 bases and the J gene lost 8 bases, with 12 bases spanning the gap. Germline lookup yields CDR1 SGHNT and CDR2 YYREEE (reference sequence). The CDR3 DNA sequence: TGTGCCAATGAGGGGATCGATTCACCCCTCCACTTT. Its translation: CANEGIDSPLHF.

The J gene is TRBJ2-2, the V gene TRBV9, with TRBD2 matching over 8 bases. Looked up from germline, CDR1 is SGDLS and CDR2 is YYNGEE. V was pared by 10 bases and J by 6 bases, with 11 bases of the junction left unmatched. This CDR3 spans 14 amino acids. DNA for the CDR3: TGTGCCGGCAATGGCGGGAGGCCGGCCGGGGAGCTGTTTTTT. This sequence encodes CAGNGGRPAGELFF.

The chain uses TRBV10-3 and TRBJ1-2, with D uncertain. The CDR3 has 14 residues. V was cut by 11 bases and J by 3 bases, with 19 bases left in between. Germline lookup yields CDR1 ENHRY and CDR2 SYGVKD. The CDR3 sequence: CAHRRPGRYYGYTF. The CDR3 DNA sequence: TGTGCCCATCGTCGGCCCGGGAGGTACTATGGCTACACCTTC.

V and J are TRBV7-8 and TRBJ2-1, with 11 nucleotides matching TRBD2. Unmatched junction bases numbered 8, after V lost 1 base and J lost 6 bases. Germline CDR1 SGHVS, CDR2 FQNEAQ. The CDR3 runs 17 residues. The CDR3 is CASSLEASGRPSNEQFF. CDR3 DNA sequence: TGTGCCAGCAGCTTAGAGGCTAGCGGGAGGCCATCCAATGAGCAGTTCTTC.

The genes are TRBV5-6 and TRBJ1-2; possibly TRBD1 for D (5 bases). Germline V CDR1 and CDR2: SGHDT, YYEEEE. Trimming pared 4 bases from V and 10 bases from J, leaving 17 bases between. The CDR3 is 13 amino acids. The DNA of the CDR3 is TGTGCCAGCAGCCCGAGGGGACGCTTTGACTACACCTTC. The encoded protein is CASSPRGRFDYTF.

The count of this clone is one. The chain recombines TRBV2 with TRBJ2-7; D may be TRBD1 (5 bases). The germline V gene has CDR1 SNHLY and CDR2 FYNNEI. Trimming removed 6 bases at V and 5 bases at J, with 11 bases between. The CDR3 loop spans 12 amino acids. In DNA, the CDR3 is TGTGCCAGCAGCCGGACAATCCACGAGCAGTACTTC. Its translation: CASSRTIHEQYF.

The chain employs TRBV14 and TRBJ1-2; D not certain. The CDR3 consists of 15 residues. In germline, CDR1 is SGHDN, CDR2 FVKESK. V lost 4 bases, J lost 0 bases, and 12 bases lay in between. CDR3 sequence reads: CASSLVAGTNYGYTF. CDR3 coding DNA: TGTGCCAGCAGCCTTGTTGCGGGGACTAACTATGGCTACACCTTC.

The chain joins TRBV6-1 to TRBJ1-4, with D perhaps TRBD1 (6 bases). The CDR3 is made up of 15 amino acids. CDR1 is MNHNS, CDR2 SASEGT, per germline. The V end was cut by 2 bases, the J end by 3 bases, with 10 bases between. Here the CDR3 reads CASSERGVPNEKLFF. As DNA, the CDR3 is TGTGCCAGCAGTGAAAGGGGGGTTCCTAATGAAAAACTGTTTTTT.

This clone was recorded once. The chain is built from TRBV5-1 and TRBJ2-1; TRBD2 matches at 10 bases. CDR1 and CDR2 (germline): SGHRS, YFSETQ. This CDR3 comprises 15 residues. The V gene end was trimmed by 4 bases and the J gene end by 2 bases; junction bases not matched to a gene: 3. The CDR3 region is CASSPSGGAYNEQFF. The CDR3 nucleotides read TGCGCCAGCAGCCCTAGCGGGGGAGCCTACAATGAGCAGTTCTTC.

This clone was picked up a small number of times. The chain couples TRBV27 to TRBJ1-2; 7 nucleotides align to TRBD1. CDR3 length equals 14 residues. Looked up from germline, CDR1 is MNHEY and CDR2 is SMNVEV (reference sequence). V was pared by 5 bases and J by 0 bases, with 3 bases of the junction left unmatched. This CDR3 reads CASSATGTNYGYTF. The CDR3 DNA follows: TGTGCCAGCAGTGCGACAGGGACTAACTATGGCTACACCTTC.

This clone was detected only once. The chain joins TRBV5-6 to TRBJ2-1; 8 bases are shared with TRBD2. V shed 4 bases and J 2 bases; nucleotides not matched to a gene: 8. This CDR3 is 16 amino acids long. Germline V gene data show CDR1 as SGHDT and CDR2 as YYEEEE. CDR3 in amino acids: CASSVPSGGPYNEQFF. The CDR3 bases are TGTGCCAGCAGCGTACCCAGCGGGGGACCCTACAATGAGCAGTTCTTC.

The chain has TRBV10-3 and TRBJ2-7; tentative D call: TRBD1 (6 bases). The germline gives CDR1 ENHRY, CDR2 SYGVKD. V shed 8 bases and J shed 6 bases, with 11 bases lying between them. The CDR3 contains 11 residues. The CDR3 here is CAIGGSGEQYF. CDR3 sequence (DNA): TGTGCCATCGGGGGCTCGGGCGAGCAGTACTTC.

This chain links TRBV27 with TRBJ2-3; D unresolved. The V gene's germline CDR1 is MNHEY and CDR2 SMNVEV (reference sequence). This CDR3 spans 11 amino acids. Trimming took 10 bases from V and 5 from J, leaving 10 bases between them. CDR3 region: CATRRGDTQYF. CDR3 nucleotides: TGTGCCACCAGGCGAGGAGATACGCAGTATTTT.

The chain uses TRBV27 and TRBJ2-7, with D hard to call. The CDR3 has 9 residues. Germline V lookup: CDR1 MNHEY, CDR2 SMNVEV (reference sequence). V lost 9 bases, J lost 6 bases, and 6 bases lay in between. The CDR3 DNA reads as TGTGCCAGTGGATTCGAGCAGTACTTC. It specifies CASGFEQYF.

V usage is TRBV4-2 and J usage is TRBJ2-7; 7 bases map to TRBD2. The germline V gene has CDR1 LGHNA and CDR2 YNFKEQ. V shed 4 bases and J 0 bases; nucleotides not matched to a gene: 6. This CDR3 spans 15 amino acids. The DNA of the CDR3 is TGTGCCAGCAGCCCAACGGGAGGCCTCTCCTACGAGCAGTACTTC. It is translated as CASSPTGGLSYEQYF.

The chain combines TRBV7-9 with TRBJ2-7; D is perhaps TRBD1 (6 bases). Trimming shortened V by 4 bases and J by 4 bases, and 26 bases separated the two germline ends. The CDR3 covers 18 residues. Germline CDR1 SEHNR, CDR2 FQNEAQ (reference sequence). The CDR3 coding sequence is TGTGCCAGCAGCTCCTACCCCCCCTCCGGGACAACATTTTACGAGCAGTACTTC. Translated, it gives CASSSYPPSGTTFYEQYF.

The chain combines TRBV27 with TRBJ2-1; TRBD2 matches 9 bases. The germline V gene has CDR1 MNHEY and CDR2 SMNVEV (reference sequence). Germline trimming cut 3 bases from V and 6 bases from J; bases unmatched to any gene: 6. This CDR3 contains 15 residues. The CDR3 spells CASSFVAGGGNEQFF. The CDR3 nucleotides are TGTGCCAGCAGTTTTGTCGCGGGAGGGGGCAATGAGCAGTTCTTC.

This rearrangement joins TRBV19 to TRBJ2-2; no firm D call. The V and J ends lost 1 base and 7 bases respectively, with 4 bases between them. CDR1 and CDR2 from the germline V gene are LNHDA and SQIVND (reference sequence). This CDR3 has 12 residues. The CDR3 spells CASSIAGGELFF. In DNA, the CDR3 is TGTGCCAGTAGTATAGCGGGCGGGGAGCTGTTTTTT.

CDR3 loop: CASSSRQGAPNEKLFF. CDR3 nucleotide sequence: TGTGCCAGTAGTTCCAGACAGGGGGCGCCTAATGAAAAACTGTTTTTT. The genes are TRBV19 and TRBJ1-4; 10 bases agree with TRBD1. Germline V gene sequence: CDR1 LNHDA, CDR2 SQIVND (reference sequence). There are 16 residues in the CDR3. V was clipped by 5 bases and J by 3 bases; unmatched bases: 6.

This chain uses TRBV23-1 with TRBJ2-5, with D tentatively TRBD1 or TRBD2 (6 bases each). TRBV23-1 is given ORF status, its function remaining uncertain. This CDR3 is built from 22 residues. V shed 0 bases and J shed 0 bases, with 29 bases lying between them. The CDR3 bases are TGCGCCAGCAGTCAATCGGCAAGGGACGCGGGGCTCGGGGGCCGTGACCAAGAGACCCAGTACTTC. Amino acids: CASSQSARDAGLGGRDQETQYF.